Below are 4 T cell receptor beta chains sequenced from a single sample in a study of T-cell reconstitution after alpha-beta-depleted transplantation in children. Preparation of the TCRbeta library used unique molecular identifiers. TCRdb redid the calling of the PCR reads with MiXCR, one entry per CDR3 protein. The sample has some 490,000 distinct CDR3 sequences, approximately 12% seen once. Specimen: PBMCs from the stem cell graft donor, collected from the stem cell graft. These receptor sequences come from a human donor who donated a stem cell graft to a child with combined immunodeficiency.

This clonotype was found many times. The rearrangement links TRBV29-1 to TRBJ2-3, with D tentatively TRBD1 (6 bases). This CDR3 spans 14 amino acids. The germline CDR1 and CDR2 sequences are SQVTM and ANQGSEA. The V and J ends lost 4 bases and 0 bases respectively, with 11 bases between them. For the CDR3, the DNA is TGCAGCGTTGCGGTCAGGGGTAGCACAGATACGCAGTATTTT. As protein: CSVAVRGSTDTQYF.

This clonotype appeared many times. This sequence joins TRBV6-1 and TRBJ1-5; D perhaps matches TRBD1 (5 bases). Germline CDR1 MNHNS, CDR2 SASEGT. The CDR3 sequence is 15 residues long. The V end lost 6 bases, the J end lost 0 bases, and 12 bases lay between the germline ends. The CDR3 loop reads CASSATVYSNQPQHF. Written as DNA, the CDR3 is TGTGCCAGCAGCGCGACAGTGTATAGCAATCAGCCCCAGCATTTT.

There are many counts of this clonotype. The chain carries TRBV4-3 and TRBJ1-1; TRBD1 matches 7 bases. The CDR3 consists of 15 residues. V shed 4 bases and J 4 bases; nucleotides not matched to a gene: 9. Germline V gene lookup returns CDR1 LGHNA and CDR2 YSLEER. DNA for the CDR3: TGCGCCAGCAGCCTTTCCCGACAGGGCGGCACTGAAGCTTTCTTT. Encoded protein: CASSLSRQGGTEAFF.

V gene TRBV18 combines with J gene TRBJ2-6; D gene uncertain. There are 16 residues in the CDR3. Germline CDR1 reads KGHSH; CDR2 reads LQKENI. Trimming stripped 6 bases from V and 0 bases from J, with 12 bases between. CDR3 in amino acids: CASSQTGVSGANVLTF. CDR3 sequence (DNA): TGTGCCAGCTCCCAGACTGGTGTCTCTGGGGCCAACGTCCTGACTTTC.